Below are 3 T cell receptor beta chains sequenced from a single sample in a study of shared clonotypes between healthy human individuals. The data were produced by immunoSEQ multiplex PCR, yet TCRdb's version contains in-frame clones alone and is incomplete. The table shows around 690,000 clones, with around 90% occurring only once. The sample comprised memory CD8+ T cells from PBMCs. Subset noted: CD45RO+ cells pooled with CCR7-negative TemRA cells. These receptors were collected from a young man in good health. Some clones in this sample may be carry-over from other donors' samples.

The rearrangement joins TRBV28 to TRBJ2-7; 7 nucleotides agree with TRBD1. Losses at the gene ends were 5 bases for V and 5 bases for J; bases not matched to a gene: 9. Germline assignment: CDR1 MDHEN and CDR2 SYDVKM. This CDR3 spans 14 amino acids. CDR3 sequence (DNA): TGTGCCAGCAGTCCCCAGGGGGTTTCCCACGAGCAGTACTTC. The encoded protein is CASSPQGVSHEQYF.

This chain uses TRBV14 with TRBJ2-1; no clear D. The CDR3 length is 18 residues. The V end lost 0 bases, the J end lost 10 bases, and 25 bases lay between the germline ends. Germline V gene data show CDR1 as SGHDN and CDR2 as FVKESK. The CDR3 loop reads CASSQDDLGLRTILEQFF. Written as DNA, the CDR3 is TGTGCCAGCAGCCAAGATGACCTAGGGCTACGCACGATCTTAGAGCAGTTCTTC.

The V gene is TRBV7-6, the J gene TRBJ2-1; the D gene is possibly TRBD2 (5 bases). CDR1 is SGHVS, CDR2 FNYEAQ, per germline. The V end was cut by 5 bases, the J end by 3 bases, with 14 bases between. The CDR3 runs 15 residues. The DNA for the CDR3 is TGTGCCAGCAGCCCCGGTGGTGGGAGCTACAATGAGCAGTTCTTC. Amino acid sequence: CASSPGGGSYNEQFF.